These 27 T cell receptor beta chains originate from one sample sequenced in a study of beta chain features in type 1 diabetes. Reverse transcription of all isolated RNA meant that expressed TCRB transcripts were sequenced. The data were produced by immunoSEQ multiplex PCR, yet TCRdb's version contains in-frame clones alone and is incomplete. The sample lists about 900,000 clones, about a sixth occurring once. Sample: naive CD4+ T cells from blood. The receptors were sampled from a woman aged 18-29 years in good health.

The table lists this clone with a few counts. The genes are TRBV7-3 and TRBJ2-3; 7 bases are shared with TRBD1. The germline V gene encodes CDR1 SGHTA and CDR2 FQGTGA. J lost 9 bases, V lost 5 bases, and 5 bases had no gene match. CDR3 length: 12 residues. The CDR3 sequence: CASSHGQETQYF. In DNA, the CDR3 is TGTGCCAGCAGCCACGGACAGGAGACGCAGTATTTT.

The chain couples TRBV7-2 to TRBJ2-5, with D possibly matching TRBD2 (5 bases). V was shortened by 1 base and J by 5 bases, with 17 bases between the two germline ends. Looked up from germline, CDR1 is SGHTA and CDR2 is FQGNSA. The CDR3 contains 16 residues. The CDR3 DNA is TGTGCCAGCAGCTTAGGGGCAGCGGATCATTGGGAGACCCAGTACTTC. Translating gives CASSLGAADHWETQYF.

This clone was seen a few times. The CDR3 DNA reads TGTGCCAGCACCCGACGGAAAGAGACCCAGTACTTC. It translates to CASTRRKETQYF. This sequence joins TRBV5-4 and TRBJ2-5; the D is unclear. The V end was cut by 6 bases, the J end by 3 bases, with 9 bases between. CDR1 and CDR2 (germline): SGHNT, YYREEE (reference sequence). The CDR3 is made up of 12 amino acids.

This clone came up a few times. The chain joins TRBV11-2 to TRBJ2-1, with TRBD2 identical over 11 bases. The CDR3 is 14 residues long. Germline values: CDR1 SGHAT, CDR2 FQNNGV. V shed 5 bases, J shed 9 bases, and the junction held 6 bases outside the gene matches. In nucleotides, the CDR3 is TGTGCCAGCAGCCCACTAGCGGGAGAGGGTGAGCAGTTCTTC. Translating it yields CASSPLAGEGEQFF.

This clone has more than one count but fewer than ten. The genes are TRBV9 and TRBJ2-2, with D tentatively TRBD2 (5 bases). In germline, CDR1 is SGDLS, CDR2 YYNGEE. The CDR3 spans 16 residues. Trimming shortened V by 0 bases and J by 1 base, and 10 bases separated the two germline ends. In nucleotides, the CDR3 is TGTGCCAGCAGCGTAGCCTCCGGGAAGAACACCGGGGAGCTGTTTTTT. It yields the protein CASSVASGKNTGELFF. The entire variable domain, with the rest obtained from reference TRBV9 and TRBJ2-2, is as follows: DSGVTQTPKHLITATGQRVTLRCSPRSGDLSVYWYQQSLDQGLQFLIQYYNGEERAKGNILERFSAQQFPDLHSELNLSSLELGDSALYFCASSVASGKNTGELFFGEGSRLTVL.

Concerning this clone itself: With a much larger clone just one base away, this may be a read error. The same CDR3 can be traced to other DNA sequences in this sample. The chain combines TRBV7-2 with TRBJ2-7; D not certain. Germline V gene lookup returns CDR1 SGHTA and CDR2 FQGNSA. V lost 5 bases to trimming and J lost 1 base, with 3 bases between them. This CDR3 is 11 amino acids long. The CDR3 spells CASSASYEQYF. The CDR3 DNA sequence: TGTGCCAGCAGCGCATCCTACGAGCAGTACTTC.

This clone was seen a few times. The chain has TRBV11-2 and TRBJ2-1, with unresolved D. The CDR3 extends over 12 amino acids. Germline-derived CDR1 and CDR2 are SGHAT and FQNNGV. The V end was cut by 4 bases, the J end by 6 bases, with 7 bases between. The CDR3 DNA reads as TGTGCCAGCAGCTCTGAACGCAATGAGCAGTTCTTC. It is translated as CASSSERNEQFF.

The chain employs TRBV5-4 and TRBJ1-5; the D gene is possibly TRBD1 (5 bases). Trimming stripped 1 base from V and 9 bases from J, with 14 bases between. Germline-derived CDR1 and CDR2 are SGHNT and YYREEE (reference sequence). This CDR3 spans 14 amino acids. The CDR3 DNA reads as TGTGCCAGCAGCTTGAGCGGGGACGATCGGCCCCAGCATTTT. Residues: CASSLSGDDRPQHF.

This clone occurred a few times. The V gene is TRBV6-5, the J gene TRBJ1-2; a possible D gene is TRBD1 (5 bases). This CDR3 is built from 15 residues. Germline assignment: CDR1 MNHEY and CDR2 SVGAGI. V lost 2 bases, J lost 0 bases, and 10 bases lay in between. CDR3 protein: CASSYGGEANYGYTF. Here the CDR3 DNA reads TGTGCCAGCAGTTACGGGGGAGAGGCTAACTATGGCTACACCTTC.

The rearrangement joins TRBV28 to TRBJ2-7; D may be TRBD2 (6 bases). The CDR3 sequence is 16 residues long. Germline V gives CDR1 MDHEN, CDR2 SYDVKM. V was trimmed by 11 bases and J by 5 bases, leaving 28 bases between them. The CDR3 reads CASAWGLGGRGDEQYF. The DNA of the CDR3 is TGTGCCTCAGCGTGGGGTTTGGGAGGAAGAGGCGACGAGCAGTACTTC.

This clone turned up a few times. Here the CDR3 reads CASSLEATGANVLTF. DNA of the CDR3: TGCGCCAGCAGCTTGGAAGCAACTGGGGCCAACGTCCTGACTTTC. The V gene is TRBV5-1, the J gene TRBJ2-6; no firm D call. Trimming took off 0 bases at V and 2 bases at J, with 6 bases between the two ends. Per the germline V gene, CDR1 is SGHRS and CDR2 is YFSETQ. The CDR3 runs to 15 residues.

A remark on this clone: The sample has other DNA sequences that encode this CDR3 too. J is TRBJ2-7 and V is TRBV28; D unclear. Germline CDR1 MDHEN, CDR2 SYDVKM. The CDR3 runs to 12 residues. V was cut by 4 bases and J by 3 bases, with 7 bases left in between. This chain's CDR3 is CASSSPLYEQYF. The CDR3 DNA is TGTGCCAGCAGTTCCCCCCTCTACGAGCAGTACTTC.

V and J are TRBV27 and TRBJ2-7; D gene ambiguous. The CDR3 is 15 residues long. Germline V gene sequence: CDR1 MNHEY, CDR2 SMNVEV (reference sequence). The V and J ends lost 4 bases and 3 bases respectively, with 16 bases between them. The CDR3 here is CASSYGIPKFYEQYF. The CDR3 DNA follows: TGTGCCAGCAGTTATGGGATCCCAAAATTCTACGAGCAGTACTTC.

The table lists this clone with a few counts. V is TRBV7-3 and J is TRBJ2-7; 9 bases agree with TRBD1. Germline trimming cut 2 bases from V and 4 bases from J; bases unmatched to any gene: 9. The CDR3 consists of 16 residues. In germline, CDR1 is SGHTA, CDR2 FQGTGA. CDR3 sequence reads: CASSLWRDRVIYEQYF. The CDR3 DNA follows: TGTGCCAGCAGCTTATGGCGGGACAGGGTCATATACGAGCAGTACTTC.

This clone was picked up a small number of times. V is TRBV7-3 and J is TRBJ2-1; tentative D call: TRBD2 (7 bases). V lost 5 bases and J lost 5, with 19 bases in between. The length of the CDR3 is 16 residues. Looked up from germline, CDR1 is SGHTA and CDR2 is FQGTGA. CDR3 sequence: CASSKLMGGPDNEQFF. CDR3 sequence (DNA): TGTGCCAGCAGCAAACTTATGGGGGGGCCCGACAATGAGCAGTTCTTC. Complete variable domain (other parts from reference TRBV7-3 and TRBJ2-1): GAGVSQTPSNKVTEKGKYVELRCDPISGHTALYWYRQSLGQGPEFLIYFQGTGAADDSGLPNDRFFAVRPEGSVSTLKIQRTERGDSAVYLCASSKLMGGPDNEQFFGPGTRLTVL.

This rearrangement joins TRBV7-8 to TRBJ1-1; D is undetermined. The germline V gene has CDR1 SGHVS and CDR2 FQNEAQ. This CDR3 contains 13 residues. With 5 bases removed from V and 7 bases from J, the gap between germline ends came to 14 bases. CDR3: CASSRNGDYEAFF. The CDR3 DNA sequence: TGTGCCAGCAGCCGGAACGGGGATTATGAAGCTTTCTTT.

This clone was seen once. In nucleotides, the CDR3 is TGTGCCAGCAGTCGGACAGGGGGACTTCGTCAGCCCCAGCATTTT. Translated: CASSRTGGLRQPQHF. V gene TRBV6-6 combines with J gene TRBJ1-5, with 10 bases that match TRBD1. Germline V gene data show CDR1 as MNHNY and CDR2 as SVGAGI (reference sequence). The CDR3 totals 15 residues. With 5 bases clipped from V and 6 bases from J, the junction kept 7 bases outside the gene matches.

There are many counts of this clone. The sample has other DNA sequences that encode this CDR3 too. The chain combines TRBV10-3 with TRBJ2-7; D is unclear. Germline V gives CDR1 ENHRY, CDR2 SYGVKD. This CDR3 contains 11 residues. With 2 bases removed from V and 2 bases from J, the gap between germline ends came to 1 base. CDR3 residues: CAISETYEQYF. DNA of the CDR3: TGTGCCATCAGTGAGACCTACGAGCAGTACTTC.

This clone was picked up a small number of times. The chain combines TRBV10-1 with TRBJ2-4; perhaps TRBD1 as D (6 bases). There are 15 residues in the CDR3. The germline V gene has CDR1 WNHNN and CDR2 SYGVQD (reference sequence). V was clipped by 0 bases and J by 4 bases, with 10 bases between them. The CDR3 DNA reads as TGCGCCAGCAGTGAGTCTCGCCAGGGGAAAAACATTCAGTACTTC. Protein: CASSESRQGKNIQYF.

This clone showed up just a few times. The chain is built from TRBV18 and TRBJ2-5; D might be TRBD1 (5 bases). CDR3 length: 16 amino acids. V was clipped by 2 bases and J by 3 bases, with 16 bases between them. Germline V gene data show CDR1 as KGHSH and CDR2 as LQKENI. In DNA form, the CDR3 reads TGTGCCAGCTCACCAGGGGCCAGAAGGAAGAAAGAGACCCAGTACTTC. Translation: CASSPGARRKKETQYF.

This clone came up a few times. The CDR3 sequence is CATQTGGWEQFF. CDR3 DNA: TGTGCCACCCAGACAGGGGGCTGGGAGCAGTTCTTC. The chain employs TRBV2 and TRBJ2-1; TRBD1 aligns across 10 bases. This CDR3 spans 12 amino acids. Germline V CDR1 and CDR2: SNHLY, FYNNEI. J lost 10 bases, V lost 10 bases, and 7 bases had no gene match.

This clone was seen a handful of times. The CDR3 is CASSPRDSRTDTQYF. DNA for the CDR3: TGTGCCAGCAGCCCCAGGGACAGCCGCACAGATACGCAGTATTTT. The chain uses TRBV7-2 and TRBJ2-3, with 7 bases fitting TRBD1. Germline V CDR1 and CDR2: SGHTA, FQGNSA. The junction had 6 bases not matched to a gene; V was cut back by 5 bases and J by 1 base. The CDR3 is 15 residues long.

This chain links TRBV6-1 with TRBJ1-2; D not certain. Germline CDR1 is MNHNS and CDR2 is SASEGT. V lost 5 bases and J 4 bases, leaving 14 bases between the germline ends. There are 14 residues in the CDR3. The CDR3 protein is CASSSEGRIYGYTF. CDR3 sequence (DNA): TGTGCCAGCAGTTCGGAAGGACGGATCTATGGCTACACCTTC.

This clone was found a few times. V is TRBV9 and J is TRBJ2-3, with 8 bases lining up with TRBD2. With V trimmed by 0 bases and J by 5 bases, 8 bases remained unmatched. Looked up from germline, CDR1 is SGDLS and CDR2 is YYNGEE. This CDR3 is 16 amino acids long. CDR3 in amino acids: CASSVGVGRAGDTQYF. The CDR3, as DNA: TGTGCCAGCAGCGTAGGAGTCGGGAGGGCCGGAGATACGCAGTATTTT.

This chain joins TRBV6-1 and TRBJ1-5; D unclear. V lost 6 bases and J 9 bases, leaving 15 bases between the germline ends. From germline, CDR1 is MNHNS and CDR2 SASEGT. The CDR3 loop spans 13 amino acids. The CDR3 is CASRVQYKWPQHF. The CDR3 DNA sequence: TGTGCCAGCAGGGTCCAGTATAAGTGGCCCCAGCATTTT.

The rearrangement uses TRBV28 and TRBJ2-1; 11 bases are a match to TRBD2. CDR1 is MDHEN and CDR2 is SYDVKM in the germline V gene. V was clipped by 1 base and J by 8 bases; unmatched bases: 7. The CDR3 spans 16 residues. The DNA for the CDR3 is TGTGCCAGCAGTTTATCGTCTAGCGGGAGGTTCCATGAGCAGTTCTTC. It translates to CASSLSSSGRFHEQFF. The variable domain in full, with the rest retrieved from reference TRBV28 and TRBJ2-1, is DVKVTQSSRYLVKRTGEKVFLECVQDMDHENMFWYRQDPGLGLRLIYFSYDVKMKEKGDIPEGYSVSREKKERFSLILESASTNQTSMYLCASSLSSSGRFHEQFFGPGTRLTVL.

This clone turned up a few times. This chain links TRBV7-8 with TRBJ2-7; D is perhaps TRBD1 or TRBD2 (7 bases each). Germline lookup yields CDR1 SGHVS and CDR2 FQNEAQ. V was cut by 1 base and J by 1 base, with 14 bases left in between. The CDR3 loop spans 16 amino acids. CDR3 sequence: CASSLVGGTASYEQYF. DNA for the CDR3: TGTGCCAGCAGCTTAGTCGGGGGGACAGCGTCCTACGAGCAGTACTTC.